Below are 10 T cell receptor beta chains sequenced from a single sample in a study of blood T cell repertoires in COVID-19. The data were produced by immunoSEQ multiplex PCR, yet TCRdb's version contains in-frame clones alone and is incomplete. The repertoire has tens of thousands of clones, over 60% of them found once; the top ten carry 15% to 20%. The sample consisted of peripheral blood. The receptors shown here come from a man aged 30 to 39 with COVID-19, enrolled during active disease.

The chain is built from TRBV30 and TRBJ1-3, with TRBD1 identical over 7 bases. The CDR3 is 15 amino acids. V lost 5 bases to trimming and J lost 5 bases; unmatched junction nucleotides: 12. The germline V gene has CDR1 GTSNPN and CDR2 SVGIG (reference sequence). The CDR3 DNA reads TGTGCCTGGGGGACCACAGGGGTAGGAAGAAACACCATATATTTT. Residues: CAWGTTGVGRNTIYF.

The V and J genes are TRBV27 and TRBJ2-1; D is uncertain. This CDR3 is built from 12 residues. V lost 2 bases and J lost 7, with 6 bases in between. The germline V gene has CDR1 MNHEY and CDR2 SMNVEV (reference sequence). The CDR3 region is CASSLTGNEQFF. CDR3 in DNA: TGTGCCAGCAGTTTAACGGGTAATGAGCAGTTCTTC.

The chain joins TRBV6-1 to TRBJ2-1; maybe TRBD2 (6 bases). V was trimmed by 3 bases and J by 2 bases, leaving 11 bases between them. This CDR3 has 15 residues. The V gene's germline CDR1 is MNHNS and CDR2 SASEGT. The DNA for the CDR3 is TGTGCCAGCAGTGATCTTGGGGGGACCTACAATGAGCAGTTCTTC. It translates to CASSDLGGTYNEQFF.

The chain combines TRBV5-1 with TRBJ1-4; D gene ambiguous. Looked up from germline, CDR1 is SGHRS and CDR2 is YFSETQ. V shed 0 bases and J shed 5 bases, with 11 bases lying between them. This CDR3 comprises 15 residues. The CDR3 nucleotides read TGCGCCAGCAGCTTGGAGTCAGGTCGGAATGAAAAACTGTTTTTT. As protein: CASSLESGRNEKLFF.

V usage is TRBV5-4 and J usage is TRBJ1-1; 11 nucleotides match TRBD1. Germline lookup yields CDR1 SGHNT and CDR2 YYREEE (reference sequence). Trimming took 4 bases from V and 8 from J; bases not matched to a gene: 13. This CDR3 spans 16 amino acids. The CDR3 sequence: CASSLGLDRGRGEAFF. CDR3 bases: TGTGCCAGCAGCCTCGGGTTGGACAGGGGGCGCGGGGAAGCTTTCTTT.

V and J are TRBV5-1 and TRBJ2-7, with a weak D call TRBD1 (6 bases). The V and J ends lost 4 bases and 10 bases respectively, with 18 bases between them. The CDR3 is 13 amino acids. Germline V CDR1 and CDR2: SGHRS, YFSETQ. The CDR3 nucleotides are TGCGCCAGCAGCCCTGACACAGGGAGTTATCAGTACTTC. Residues: CASSPDTGSYQYF.

This chain connects TRBV18 to TRBJ2-3; TRBD2 is a possible D gene (5 bases). V shed 0 bases and J shed 2 bases, with 6 bases lying between them. Germline CDR1 is KGHSH and CDR2 is LQKENI. The CDR3 loop spans 14 amino acids. Here the CDR3 DNA reads TGTGCCAGCTCACCACCGGAGGCCACAGATACGCAGTATTTT. Protein product: CASSPPEATDTQYF.

The gene calls are TRBV7-3 and TRBJ1-1; the D is unclear. CDR3 length: 14 residues. Germline V lookup: CDR1 SGHTA, CDR2 FQGTGA. Trimming removed 5 bases from V and 0 bases from J, with 10 bases in between. The DNA for the CDR3 is TGTGCCAGCAGCCCAAGCCCTTTGAACACTGAAGCTTTCTTT. Protein sequence: CASSPSPLNTEAFF.

The chain is built from TRBV30 and TRBJ1-1; no definite D call. V was clipped by 0 bases and J by 6 bases, with 14 bases between them. Looked up from germline, CDR1 is GTSNPN and CDR2 is SVGIG (reference sequence). The CDR3 consists of 14 residues. CDR3 sequence reads: CAWSVYTVIPEAFF. The CDR3 DNA reads TGTGCCTGGAGTGTGTATACAGTCATTCCTGAAGCTTTCTTT.

J is TRBJ2-1 and V is TRBV6-4; the D is unclear. CDR1 is MRHNA and CDR2 is SNTAGT in the germline V gene. Trimming removed 0 bases from V and 6 bases from J, with 12 bases in between. The CDR3 has 15 residues. The CDR3 here is CASSDSISTGNEQFF. The CDR3, as DNA: TGTGCCAGCAGTGACTCGATAAGCACGGGCAATGAGCAGTTCTTC.